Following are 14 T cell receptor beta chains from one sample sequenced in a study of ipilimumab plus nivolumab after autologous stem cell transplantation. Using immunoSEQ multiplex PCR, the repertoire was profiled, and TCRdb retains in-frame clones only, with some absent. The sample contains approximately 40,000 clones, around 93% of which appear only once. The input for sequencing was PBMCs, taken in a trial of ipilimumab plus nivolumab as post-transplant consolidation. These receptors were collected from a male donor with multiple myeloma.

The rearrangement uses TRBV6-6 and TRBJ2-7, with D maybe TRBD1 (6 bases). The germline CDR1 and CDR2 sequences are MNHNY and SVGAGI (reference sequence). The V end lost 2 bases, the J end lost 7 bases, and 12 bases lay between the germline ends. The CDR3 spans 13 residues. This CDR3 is CASSYQGLREQYF. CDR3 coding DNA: TGTGCCAGCAGTTACCAGGGGCTTAGGGAGCAGTACTTC.

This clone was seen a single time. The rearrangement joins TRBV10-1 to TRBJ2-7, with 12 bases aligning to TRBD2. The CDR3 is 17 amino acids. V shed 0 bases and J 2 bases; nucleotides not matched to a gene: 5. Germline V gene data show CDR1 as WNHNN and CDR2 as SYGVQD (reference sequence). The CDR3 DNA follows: TGCGCCAGCAGTGAGTCAAGTCTAGCGGGGGGGGCCTACGAGCAGTACTTC. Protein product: CASSESSLAGGAYEQYF.

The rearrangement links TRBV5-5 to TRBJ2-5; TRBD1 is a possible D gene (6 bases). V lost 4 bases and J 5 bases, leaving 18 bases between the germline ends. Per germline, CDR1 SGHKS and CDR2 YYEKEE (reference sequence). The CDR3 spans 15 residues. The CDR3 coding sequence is TGTGCCAGCAGCCCCAATACAGGGCCGGCGGAGACCCAGTACTTC. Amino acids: CASSPNTGPAETQYF.

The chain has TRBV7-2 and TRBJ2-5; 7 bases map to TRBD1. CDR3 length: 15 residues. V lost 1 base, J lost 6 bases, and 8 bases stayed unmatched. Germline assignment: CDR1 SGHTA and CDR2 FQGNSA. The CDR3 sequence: CASSLERGGRKTQYF. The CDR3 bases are TGTGCCAGCAGCTTAGAGAGAGGGGGCCGAAAGACCCAGTACTTC.

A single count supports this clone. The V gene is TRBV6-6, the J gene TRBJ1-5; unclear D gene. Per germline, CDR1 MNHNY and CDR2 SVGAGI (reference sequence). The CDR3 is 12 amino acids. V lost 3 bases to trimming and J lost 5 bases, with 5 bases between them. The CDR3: CASSYPDQPQHF. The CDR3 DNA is TGTGCCAGCAGTTATCCAGATCAGCCCCAGCATTTT.

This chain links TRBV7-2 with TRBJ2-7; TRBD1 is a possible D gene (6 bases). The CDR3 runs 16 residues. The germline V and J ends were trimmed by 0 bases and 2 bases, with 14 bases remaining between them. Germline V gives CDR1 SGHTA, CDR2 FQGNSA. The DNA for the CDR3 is TGTGCCAGCAGCTTAGCGTCACAGGGCAGCCCCTACGAGCAGTACTTC. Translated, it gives CASSLASQGSPYEQYF.

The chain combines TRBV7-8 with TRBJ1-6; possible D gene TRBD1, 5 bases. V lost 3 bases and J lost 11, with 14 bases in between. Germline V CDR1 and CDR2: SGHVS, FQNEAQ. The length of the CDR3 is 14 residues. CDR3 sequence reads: CASSFSGTGAPLHF. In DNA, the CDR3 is TGTGCCAGCAGCTTTTCCGGGACCGGTGCACCCCTCCACTTT.

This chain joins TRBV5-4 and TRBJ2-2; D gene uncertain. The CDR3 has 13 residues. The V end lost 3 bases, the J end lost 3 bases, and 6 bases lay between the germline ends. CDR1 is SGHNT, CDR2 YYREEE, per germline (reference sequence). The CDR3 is CASSSGYTGELFF. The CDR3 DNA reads TGTGCCAGCAGCTCCGGTTACACCGGGGAGCTGTTTTTT.

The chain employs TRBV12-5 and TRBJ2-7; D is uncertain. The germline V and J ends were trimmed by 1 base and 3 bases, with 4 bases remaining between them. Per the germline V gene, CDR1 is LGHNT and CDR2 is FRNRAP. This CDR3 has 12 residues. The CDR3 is CASGLGHYEQYF. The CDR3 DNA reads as TGTGCTAGTGGTTTGGGACACTACGAGCAGTACTTC.

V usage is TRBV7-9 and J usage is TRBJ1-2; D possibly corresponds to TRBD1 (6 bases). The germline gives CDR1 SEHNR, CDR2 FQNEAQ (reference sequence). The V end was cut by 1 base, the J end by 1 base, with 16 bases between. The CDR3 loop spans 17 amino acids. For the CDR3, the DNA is TGTGCCAGCAGCTTAGAAGGACAGCTTAACTTTAACTATGGCTACACCTTC. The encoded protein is CASSLEGQLNFNYGYTF.

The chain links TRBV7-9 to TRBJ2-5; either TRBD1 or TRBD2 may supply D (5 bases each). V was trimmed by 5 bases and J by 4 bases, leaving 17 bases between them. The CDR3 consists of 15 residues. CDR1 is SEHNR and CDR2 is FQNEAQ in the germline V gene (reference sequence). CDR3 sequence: CASSATPGLRETQYF. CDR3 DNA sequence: TGTGCCAGCAGCGCGACCCCGGGGCTTAGAGAGACCCAGTACTTC.

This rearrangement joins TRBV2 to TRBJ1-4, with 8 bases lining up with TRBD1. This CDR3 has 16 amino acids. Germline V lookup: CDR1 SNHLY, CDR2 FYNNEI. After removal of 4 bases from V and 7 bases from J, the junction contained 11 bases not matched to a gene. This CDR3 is CASSVLAGTGGEKLFF. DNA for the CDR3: TGTGCCAGCAGTGTTCTAGCCGGGACAGGTGGTGAAAAACTGTTTTTT.

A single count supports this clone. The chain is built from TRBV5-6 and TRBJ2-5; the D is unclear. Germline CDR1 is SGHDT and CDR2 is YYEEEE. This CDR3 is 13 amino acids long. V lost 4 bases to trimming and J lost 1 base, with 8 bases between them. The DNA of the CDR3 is TGTGCCAGCAGCCTCGACTTCCAAGAGACCCAGTACTTC. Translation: CASSLDFQETQYF.

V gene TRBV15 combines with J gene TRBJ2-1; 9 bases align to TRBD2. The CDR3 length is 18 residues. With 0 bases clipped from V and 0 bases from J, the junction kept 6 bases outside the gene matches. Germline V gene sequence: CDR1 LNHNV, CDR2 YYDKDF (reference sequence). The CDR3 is CATSRDPREGSSYNEQFF. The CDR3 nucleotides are TGTGCCACCAGCAGAGATCCGCGGGAGGGGAGCTCCTACAATGAGCAGTTCTTC. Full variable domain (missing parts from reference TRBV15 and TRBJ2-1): DAMVIQNPRYQVTQFGKPVTLSCSQTLNHNVMYWYQQKSSQAPKLLFHYYDKDFNNEADTPDNFQSRRPNTSFCFLDIRSPGLGDTAMYLCATSRDPREGSSYNEQFFGPGTRLTVL.